This T cell receptor beta chain was identified in a study of regulatory T cells in long-lasting Graves disease. Notes on the study in general: Preferential use of TRBV28, TRBJ1-2 and TRBJ2-5 was seen in persistent disease.

Library construction for TCR beta used iRepertoire HTBI primers and Arm-PCR of CDR3 regions. TCRdb redid the calling of the multiplex PCR reads with MiXCR, one entry per CDR3 protein. The data show 390,000 or so distinct CDR3 sequences, roughly 12% seen once. This clonotype was seen many times. Its antigen remains unknown. Germline CDR1 and CDR2: SGDLS and YYNGEE. With 3 bases clipped from V and 0 bases from J, the junction kept 4 bases outside the gene matches. The CDR3 totals 16 residues. Time point denoted: newly diagnosed GD, antithyroid drugs for less than 3 months. PBMCs were the source of the RNA used for TCR sequencing. Patients with Graves' disease were diagnosed by American Thyroid Association guidelines. In addition, the sample was reused for a study of T cells in Graves' hyperthyroidism and ophthalmopathy. As reported in that work: Researchers found most expanded thyroid clonotypes above 0.001 in blood as well.

The source is a woman between 18 and 30 years old with Graves disease. Sequencing used peripheral blood mononuclear cells (PBMCs), obtained at new diagnosis, from a patient treated with antithyroid drugs. The V and J genes are TRBV9 and TRBJ2-3; 10 nucleotides line up with TRBD2. CDR3 bases: TGTGCCAGCAGCGCGACTAGCGGGCTAAGCACAGATACGCAGTATTTT. It codes for CASSATSGLSTDTQYF.